Each of the 6 T cell receptor beta chains below was sequenced from the same sample in a study of OX40 agonist ivuxolimab in advanced cancers. The data were produced by immunoSEQ multiplex PCR, yet TCRdb's version contains in-frame clones alone and is incomplete. Among approximately 96,000 clones listed, about 90% were seen once. Sequencing was performed on CD4+ or CD8+ T cells sorted from blood, taken in a trial of the OX40 agonist ivuxolimab. Every receptor here comes from an adult with an advanced solid tumor such as melanoma, head and neck, liver or kidney cancer.

As DNA, the CDR3 is TGCGCCAGCAGGCTGGGGTCCGAGACCCAGTACTTC. Its protein product is CASRLGSETQYF. The chain links TRBV5-1 to TRBJ2-5; D gene uncertain. CDR1 is SGHRS, CDR2 YFSETQ, per germline. The ends were cut back, 5 bases at V and 5 bases at J, with 10 bases in the middle. The CDR3 is 12 amino acids.

This clone showed up just once. CDR3 nucleotide sequence: TGTGCCAGCAGCGTAGGCAGGGGTGACTATGGCTACACCTTC. Translated, it gives CASSVGRGDYGYTF. The chain joins TRBV9 to TRBJ1-2; possible D gene TRBD1, 6 bases. The CDR3 is 14 residues long. Trimming stripped 0 bases from V and 3 bases from J, with 9 bases between. Germline V gene data show CDR1 as SGDLS and CDR2 as YYNGEE.

This rearrangement joins TRBV25-1 to TRBJ2-1, with D perhaps TRBD1 (6 bases). This CDR3 has 13 amino acids. The V end lost 6 bases, the J end lost 4 bases, and 10 bases lay between the germline ends. Germline CDR1 is MGHDK and CDR2 is SYGVNS. The CDR3 spells CASSGTFYNEQFF. In nucleotides, the CDR3 is TGTGCCAGCAGCGGGACATTTTACAATGAGCAGTTCTTC.

This sequence joins TRBV7-9 and TRBJ2-3; 16 bases match TRBD2. With V trimmed by 1 base and J by 9 bases, 4 bases remained unmatched. The germline CDR1 and CDR2 sequences are SEHNR and FQNEAQ (reference sequence). The CDR3 length is 16 residues. In DNA, the CDR3 is TGTGCCAGCAGCTTAGACGGGACTAGCGGGAGGGGAACGCAGTATTTT. Its protein is CASSLDGTSGRGTQYF.

The V gene is TRBV7-2, the J gene TRBJ2-2; maybe TRBD2 (5 bases). Trimming cost V 8 bases and J 4 bases, with 17 bases left between them. Looked up from germline, CDR1 is SGHTA and CDR2 is FQGNSA. The CDR3 runs 15 residues. CDR3 nucleotides: TGTGCCAGCTCGAAAAGAACGGGATTCACCGGGGAGCTGTTTTTT. Translation: CASSKRTGFTGELFF.

The rearrangement joins TRBV7-2 to TRBJ2-7, with D perhaps TRBD2 (6 bases). V shed 3 bases and J shed 1 base, with 22 bases lying between them. Per the germline V gene, CDR1 is SGHTA and CDR2 is FQGNSA. The CDR3 runs 18 residues. CDR3 in DNA: TGTGCCAGCAGCTTGGCGACCTCCTCCGGGACTGGATCCTACGAGCAGTACTTC. Protein: CASSLATSSGTGSYEQYF.